One sample yielded the 21 T cell receptor beta chains listed below, sequenced in a study of T cells after yellow fever vaccination. TCRdb ran MiXCR on the 5' RACE reads and lists one entry per CDR3 protein. This repertoire shows approximately 300,000 distinct CDR3 sequences, about 10% found once; its top ten account for approximately 3%. The sample here was CD4+ T cells sorted from PBMCs, taken 45 days after the yellow fever booster vaccination. These receptors originate from a man between 18 and 35 years old who received the YFV17D yellow fever vaccine.

The table lists this clonotype with a few counts. The chain carries TRBV20-1 and TRBJ2-5; the D is unclear. Per the germline V gene, CDR1 is DFQATT and CDR2 is SNEGSKA (reference sequence). This CDR3 has 12 amino acids. V was shortened by 7 bases and J by 2 bases, with 11 bases between the two germline ends. The CDR3 loop reads CSVPSRQETQYF. The DNA for the CDR3 is TGCAGTGTCCCATCGAGGCAAGAGACCCAGTACTTC.

The rearrangement joins TRBV4-3 to TRBJ2-4; unclear D gene. The V and J ends lost 0 bases and 6 bases respectively, with 12 bases between them. CDR3 size: 15 residues. CDR1 LGHNA and CDR2 YSLEER come from the germline V gene. In DNA form, the CDR3 reads TGCGCCAGCAGCCAAGAAGGGTTGGAAGGAAACATTCAGTACTTC. This gives the protein CASSQEGLEGNIQYF.

This CDR3 reads CSAPRGLTDTQYF. The CDR3 DNA is TGCAGTGCTCCTCGGGGTTTAACAGATACGCAGTATTTT. This rearrangement joins TRBV20-1 to TRBJ2-3; a weak D match, TRBD2 (5 bases). Per the germline V gene, CDR1 is DFQATT and CDR2 is SNEGSKA (reference sequence). Trimming left V 5 bases short and J 3 bases short, with 12 bases between. The CDR3 is 13 amino acids.

The genes are TRBV7-2 and TRBJ2-5; 9 bases align to TRBD2. The V segment lost 6 bases and the J segment 5 bases; nucleotides outside the gene matches: 10. The CDR3 is made up of 15 amino acids. Germline V gene lookup returns CDR1 SGHTA and CDR2 FQGNSA. Here the CDR3 DNA reads TGTGCCAGCAGAACTCGAGCGGGGGGTCCGGAGACCCAGTACTTC. It specifies CASRTRAGGPETQYF.

This clonotype occurred many times. This chain connects TRBV4-3 to TRBJ2-6, with 10 bases matching TRBD2. CDR1 LGHNA and CDR2 YSLEER come from the germline V gene. V shed 0 bases and J 2 bases; nucleotides not matched to a gene: 1. CDR3 length: 17 residues. The CDR3 DNA reads TGCGCCAGCAGCCAAGACCTAGCGGGGGCTGGGGCCAACGTCCTGACTTTC. Translation: CASSQDLAGAGANVLTF.

The chain employs TRBV28 and TRBJ2-7; possibly TRBD2 for D (7 bases). V dropped 2 bases and J dropped 4 bases, with 12 bases sitting between them. The CDR3 runs 14 residues. The germline V gene encodes CDR1 MDHEN and CDR2 SYDVKM. DNA of the CDR3: TGTGCCAGCAGTTTAGGTAGGGGGGGTTACGAGCAGTACGTC. It encodes CASSLGRGGYEQYV.

A few counts support this clonotype. The V and J genes are TRBV5-1 and TRBJ1-6; 8 bases line up with TRBD1. Trimming removed 4 bases from V and 3 bases from J; junction bases left unmatched: 9. The CDR3 spans 17 residues. From germline, CDR1 is SGHRS and CDR2 YFSETQ. The CDR3 DNA is TGCGCCAGCAGCCGCGGCACAGGGGGGGACTATAATTCACCCCTCCACTTT. Encoded protein: CASSRGTGGDYNSPLHF.

The CDR3 DNA reads TGTGCCAGCGGAGCGGCGTACCAAGAGACCCAGTACTTC. It specifies CASGAAYQETQYF. The J gene is TRBJ2-5, the V gene TRBV28; D is possibly TRBD2 (5 bases). The CDR3 runs to 13 residues. CDR1 MDHEN and CDR2 SYDVKM come from the germline V gene. The V gene lost 8 bases and the J gene lost 0 bases, with 10 bases spanning the gap. The full variable domain, with the rest looked up from reference TRBV28 and TRBJ2-5, is DVKVTQSSRYLVKRTGEKVFLECVQDMDHENMFWYRQDPGLGLRLIYFSYDVKMKEKGDIPEGYSVSREKKERFSLILESASTNQTSMYLCASGAAYQETQYFGPGTRLLVL.

Only a few counts were recorded for this clonotype. This chain links TRBV6-1 with TRBJ1-6, with 7 bases lining up with TRBD1. With V trimmed by 8 bases and J by 6 bases, 1 base remained unmatched. Per the germline V gene, CDR1 is MNHNS and CDR2 is SASEGT. This CDR3 region has 12 residues. The CDR3 here is CASGTANSPLHF. The CDR3 DNA reads as TGTGCCAGCGGGACAGCTAATTCACCCCTCCACTTT.

This chain links TRBV29-1 with TRBJ1-2; no clear D gene. The V gene's germline CDR1 is SQVTM and CDR2 ANQGSEA. V was shortened by 7 bases and J by 1 base, with 7 bases between the two germline ends. This CDR3 comprises 11 residues. The CDR3: CSDEVNYGYTF. As DNA, the CDR3 is TGCAGCGACGAGGTTAACTATGGCTACACCTTC.

Points on this clonotype: Compared with germline, one end of the junction differs, possibly owing to a read error. The chain employs TRBV18 and TRBJ2-1; weak D call: TRBD1 (6 bases). In germline, CDR1 is KGHSH, CDR2 LQKENI. The CDR3 contains 16 residues. In nucleotides, the CDR3 is TGTGCCAGCTCACCACCGAATCAGGGGACCTACAATGAGCACTTCTTC. Its protein product is CASSPPNQGTYNEHFF. Together with reference TRBV18 and TRBJ2-1, the CDR3 gives the full variable domain: NAGVMQNPRHLVRRRGQEARLRCSPMKGHSHVYWYRQLPEEGLKFMVYLQKENIIDESGMPKERFSAEFPKEGPSILRIQQVVRGDSAAYFCASSPPNQGTYNEHFFGPGTRLTVL.

This clonotype was picked up a small number of times. The V gene is TRBV7-8, the J gene TRBJ2-2; tentatively, D is TRBD1 (5 bases). From germline, CDR1 is SGHVS and CDR2 FQNEAQ. V lost 4 bases and J lost 12, with 15 bases in between. The CDR3 consists of 13 residues. The CDR3 sequence is CASSWEALGQLFF. DNA of the CDR3: TGTGCCAGCAGCTGGGAAGCTTTGGGGCAGCTGTTTTTT. The full variable domain, with the rest looked up from reference TRBV7-8 and TRBJ2-2, is GAGVSQSPRYKVAKRGQDVALRCDPISGHVSLFWYQQALGQGPEFLTYFQNEAQLDKSGLPSDRFFAERPEGSVSTLKIQRTQQEDSAVYLCASSWEALGQLFFGEGSRLTVL.

The sample holds a few counts of this clonotype. The chain joins TRBV20-1 to TRBJ2-2; D unclear. The CDR3 is 15 amino acids. Germline V gene sequence: CDR1 DFQATT, CDR2 SNEGSKA (reference sequence). V was cut by 0 bases and J by 3 bases, with 11 bases left in between. DNA of the CDR3: TGCAGTGCTAGAGATGCGCAGCGATACACCGGGGAGCTGTTTTTT. Its protein product is CSARDAQRYTGELFF.

This sequence joins TRBV20-1 and TRBJ1-1; 8 nucleotides agree with TRBD1. CDR3 size: 14 residues. Unmatched junction bases numbered 8, after V lost 5 bases and J lost 3 bases. CDR1 and CDR2 (germline): DFQATT, SNEGSKA (reference sequence). This CDR3 is CSAVSGGPYTEAFF. CDR3 DNA sequence: TGCAGTGCTGTCTCAGGGGGCCCCTACACTGAAGCTTTCTTT.

In its sample, this clonotype was seen a few times. The chain uses TRBV7-2 and TRBJ2-2, with D possibly TRBD1 on 6 matching bases. CDR1 is SGHTA, CDR2 FQGNSA, per germline. Trimming pared 3 bases from V and 4 bases from J, leaving 12 bases between. The CDR3 runs to 15 residues. The CDR3 DNA reads TGTGCCAGCAGCTTTCAACAGGGTAGCACCGGGGAGCTGTTTTTT. Its protein product is CASSFQQGSTGELFF.

This clonotype was seen more than once but under ten times. V is TRBV6-5 and J is TRBJ2-3; D not certain. V gave up 5 bases and J gave up 0 bases, with 12 bases separating them. Germline-derived CDR1 and CDR2 are MNHEY and SVGAGI. This CDR3 contains 15 residues. The CDR3 DNA sequence: TGTGCCAGCAGTGTGATTACCGGAAGCACAGATACGCAGTATTTT. It specifies CASSVITGSTDTQYF.

This clonotype was detected only a few times. V usage is TRBV5-1 and J usage is TRBJ2-1; D is unclear. Germline CDR1 reads SGHRS; CDR2 reads YFSETQ. The V end lost 2 bases, the J end lost 4 bases, and 19 bases lay between the germline ends. There are 17 residues in the CDR3. CDR3 protein: CASSFDPAGNGYNEQFF. For the CDR3, the DNA is TGCGCCAGCAGCTTTGATCCTGCAGGAAATGGTTACAATGAGCAGTTCTTC.

This clonotype turned up a few times. The V call is TRBV6-6, the J call TRBJ1-5, with D possibly being TRBD1 (6 bases). The CDR3 extends over 17 amino acids. Trimming took off 9 bases at V and 0 bases at J, with 21 bases between the two ends. Germline lookup yields CDR1 MNHNY and CDR2 SVGAGI (reference sequence). Written as DNA, the CDR3 is TGTGCCAGTCATGCGCGGACAGAACTAAATAGCAATCAGCCCCAGCATTTT. Translation: CASHARTELNSNQPQHF.

This clonotype was seen ten or more times. The genes are TRBV4-3 and TRBJ1-1, with a tentative D call TRBD1 (5 bases). The germline V and J ends were trimmed by 0 bases and 11 bases, with 19 bases remaining between them. This CDR3 is built from 15 residues. Looked up from germline, CDR1 is LGHNA and CDR2 is YSLEER. The DNA of the CDR3 is TGCGCCAGCAGCCAAGAGAGTTGGGGGATGCTAAGGGCTTTCTTT. Protein sequence: CASSQESWGMLRAFF.

The rearrangement links TRBV3-1 to TRBJ1-1; TRBD1 might be the D (5 bases). The V end was cut by 1 base, the J end by 5 bases, with 11 bases between. CDR1 is LGHDT and CDR2 is YNNKEL in the germline V gene (reference sequence). The CDR3 extends over 14 amino acids. For the CDR3, the DNA is TGTGCCAGCAGCCAAGTTCGGGGGGGAACTGAAGCTTTCTTT. This encodes CASSQVRGGTEAFF.

The V call is TRBV7-2, the J call TRBJ1-3; 7 positions match TRBD1. The V gene end was trimmed by 3 bases and the J gene end by 2 bases; junction bases not matched to a gene: 4. The germline gives CDR1 SGHTA, CDR2 FQGNSA. The CDR3 loop spans 15 amino acids. CDR3 sequence (DNA): TGTGCCAGCAGCTTTGATACAGGGGCTGGAAACACCATATATTTT. Protein: CASSFDTGAGNTIYF. Drawing the rest from reference TRBV7-2 and TRBJ1-3, the complete variable domain is GAGVSQSPSNKVTEKGKDVELRCDPISGHTALYWYRQSLGQGLEFLIYFQGNSAPDKSGLPSDRFSAERTGGSVSTLTIQRTQQEDSAVYLCASSFDTGAGNTIYFGEGSWLTVV.